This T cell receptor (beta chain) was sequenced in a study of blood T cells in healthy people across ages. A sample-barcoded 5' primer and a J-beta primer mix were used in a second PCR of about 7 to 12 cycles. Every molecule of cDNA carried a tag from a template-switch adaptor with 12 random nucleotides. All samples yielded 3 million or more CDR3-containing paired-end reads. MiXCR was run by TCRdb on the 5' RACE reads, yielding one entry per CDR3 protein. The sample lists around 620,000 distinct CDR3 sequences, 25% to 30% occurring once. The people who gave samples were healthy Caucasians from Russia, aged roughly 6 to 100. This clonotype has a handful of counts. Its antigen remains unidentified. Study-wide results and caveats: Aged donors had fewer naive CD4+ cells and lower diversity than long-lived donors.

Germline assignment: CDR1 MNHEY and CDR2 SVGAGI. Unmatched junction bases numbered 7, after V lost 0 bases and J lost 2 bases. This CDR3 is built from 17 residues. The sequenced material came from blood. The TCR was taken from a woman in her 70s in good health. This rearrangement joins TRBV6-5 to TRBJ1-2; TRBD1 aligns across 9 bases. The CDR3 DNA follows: TGTGCCAGCAGTTACTCCCAGGACAGGGGAAAGAACTATGGCTACACCTTC. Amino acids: CASSYSQDRGKNYGYTF.